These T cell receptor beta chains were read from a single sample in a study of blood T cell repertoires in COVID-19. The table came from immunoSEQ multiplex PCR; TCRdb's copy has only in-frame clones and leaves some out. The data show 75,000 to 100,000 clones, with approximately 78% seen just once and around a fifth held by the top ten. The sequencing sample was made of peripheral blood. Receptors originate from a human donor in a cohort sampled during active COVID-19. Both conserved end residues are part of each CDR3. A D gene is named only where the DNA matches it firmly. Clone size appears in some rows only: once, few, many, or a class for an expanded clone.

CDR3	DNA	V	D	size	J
CASSEGGGGYTQYF	TGTGCCAGCAGTGAGGGCGGGGGGGGATATACGCAGTATTTT	TRBV6-1	TRBD2	-	TRBJ2-3
CASSPNTWATDTQYF	TGTGCCAGCAGTCCAAATACGTGGGCGACAGATACGCAGTATTTT	TRBV28	-	-	TRBJ2-3
CASSSKRTGARYEQYF	TGTGCCAGCAGCTCAAAAAGGACAGGGGCGCGCTACGAGCAGTACTTC	TRBV5-4	TRBD1	few	TRBJ2-7
CASSPQVLGMFF	TGTGCCAGCAGCCCTCAGGTGCTCGGGATGTTCTTC	TRBV11-2	-	-	TRBJ2-1
CASSYNGGNQPQHF	TGTGCCAGCAGTTACAACGGAGGGAATCAGCCCCAGCATTTT	TRBV6-6	-	-	TRBJ1-5
CASSPSSGGASVAKNIQYF	TGTGCCAGCAGCCCTTCTAGCGGGGGGGCCAGCGTAGCCAAAAACATTCAGTACTTC	TRBV9	TRBD2	-	TRBJ2-4
CASSFVPGNQETQYF	TGTGCCAGCAGCTTCGTCCCAGGGAACCAAGAGACCCAGTACTTC	TRBV5-8	-	-	TRBJ2-5
CASSPGTGTEAFF	TGTGCCAGCTCACCGGGGACAGGGACTGAAGCTTTCTTT	TRBV18	TRBD1	-	TRBJ1-1
CASSVASGGLYEQYF	TGTGCCAGCAGCGTAGCTTCGGGGGGGCTCTACGAGCAGTACTTC	TRBV9	TRBD2	-	TRBJ2-7
CASSFSGQRNEAFF	TGTGCCAGCTCCTTCAGTGGACAGCGGAATGAGGCTTTCTTT	TRBV18	-	-	TRBJ1-1